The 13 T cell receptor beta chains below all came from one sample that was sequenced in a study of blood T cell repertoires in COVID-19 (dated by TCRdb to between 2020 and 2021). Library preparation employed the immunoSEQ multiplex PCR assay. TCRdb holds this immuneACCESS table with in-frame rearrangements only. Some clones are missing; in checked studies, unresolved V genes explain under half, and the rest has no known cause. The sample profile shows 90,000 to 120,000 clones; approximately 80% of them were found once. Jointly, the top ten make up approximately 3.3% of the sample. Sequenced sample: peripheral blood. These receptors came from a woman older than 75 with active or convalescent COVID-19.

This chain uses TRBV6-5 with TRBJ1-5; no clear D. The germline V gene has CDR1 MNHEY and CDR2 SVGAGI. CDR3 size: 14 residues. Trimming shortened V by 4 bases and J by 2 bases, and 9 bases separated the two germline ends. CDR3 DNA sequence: TGTGCCAGCAGTTCCAGGACTCGCAATCAGCCCCAGCATTTT. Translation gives CASSSRTRNQPQHF.

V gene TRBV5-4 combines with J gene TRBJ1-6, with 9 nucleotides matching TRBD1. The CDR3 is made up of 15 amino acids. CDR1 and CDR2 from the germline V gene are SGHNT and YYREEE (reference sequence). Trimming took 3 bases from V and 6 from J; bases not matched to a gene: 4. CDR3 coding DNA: TGTGCCAGCAGCTGGTGGACAGGGGCTAATTCACCCCTCCACTTT. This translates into CASSWWTGANSPLHF.

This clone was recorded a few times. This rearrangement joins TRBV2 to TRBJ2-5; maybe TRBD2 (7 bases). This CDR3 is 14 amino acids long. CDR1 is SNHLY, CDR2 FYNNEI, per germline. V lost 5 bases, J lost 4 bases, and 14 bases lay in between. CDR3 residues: CASSSGGWRETQYF. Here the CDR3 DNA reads TGTGCCAGCAGTTCGGGGGGCTGGCGAGAGACCCAGTACTTC.

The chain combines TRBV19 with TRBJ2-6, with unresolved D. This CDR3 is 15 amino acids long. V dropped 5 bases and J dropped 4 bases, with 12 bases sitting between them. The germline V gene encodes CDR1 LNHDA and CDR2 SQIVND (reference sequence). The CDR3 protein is CASSVTVSGANVLTF. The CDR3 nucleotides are TGTGCCAGTAGTGTGACTGTTTCCGGGGCCAACGTCCTGACTTTC.

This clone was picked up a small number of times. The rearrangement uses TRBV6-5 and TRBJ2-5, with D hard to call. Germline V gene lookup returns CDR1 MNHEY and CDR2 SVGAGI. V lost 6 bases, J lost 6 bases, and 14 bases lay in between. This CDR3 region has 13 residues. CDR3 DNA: TGTGCCAGCAGGCCCGGCGGCCCCCAGACCCAGTACTTC. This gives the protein CASRPGGPQTQYF.

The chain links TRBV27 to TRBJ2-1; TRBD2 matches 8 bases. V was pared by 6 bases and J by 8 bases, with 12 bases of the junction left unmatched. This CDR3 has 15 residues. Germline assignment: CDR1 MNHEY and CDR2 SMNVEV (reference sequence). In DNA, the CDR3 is TGTGCCAGCAGCCCTGACCCCCGGGGGGGCGATGAGCAGTTCTTC. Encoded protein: CASSPDPRGGDEQFF.

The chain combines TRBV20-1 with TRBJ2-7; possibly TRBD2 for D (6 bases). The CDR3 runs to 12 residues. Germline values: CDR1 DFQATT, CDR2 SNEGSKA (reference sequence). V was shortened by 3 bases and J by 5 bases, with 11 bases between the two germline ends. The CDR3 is CSASGGFNEQYF. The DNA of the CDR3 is TGCAGTGCTAGTGGAGGGTTCAACGAGCAGTACTTC.

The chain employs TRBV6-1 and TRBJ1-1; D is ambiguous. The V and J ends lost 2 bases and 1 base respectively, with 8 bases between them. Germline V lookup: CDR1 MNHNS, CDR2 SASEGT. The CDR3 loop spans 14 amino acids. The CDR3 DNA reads TGTGCCAGCAGTGAATCGGCGGCGAACACTGAAGCTTTCTTT. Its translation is CASSESAANTEAFF.

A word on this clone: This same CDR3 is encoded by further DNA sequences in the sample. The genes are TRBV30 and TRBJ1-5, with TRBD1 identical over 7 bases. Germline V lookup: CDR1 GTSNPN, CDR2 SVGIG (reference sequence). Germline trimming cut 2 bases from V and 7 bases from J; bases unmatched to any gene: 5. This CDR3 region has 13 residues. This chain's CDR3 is CAWSRQGGQPQHF. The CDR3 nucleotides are TGTGCCTGGAGTCGACAGGGCGGCCAGCCCCAGCATTTT.

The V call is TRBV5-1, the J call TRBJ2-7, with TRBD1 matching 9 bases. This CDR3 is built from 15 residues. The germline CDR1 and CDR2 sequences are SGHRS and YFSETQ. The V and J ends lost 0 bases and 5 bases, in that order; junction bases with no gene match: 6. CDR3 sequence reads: CASSLASGTGNEQYF. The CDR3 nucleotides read TGCGCCAGCAGCTTGGCTTCGGGGACAGGGAACGAGCAGTACTTC.

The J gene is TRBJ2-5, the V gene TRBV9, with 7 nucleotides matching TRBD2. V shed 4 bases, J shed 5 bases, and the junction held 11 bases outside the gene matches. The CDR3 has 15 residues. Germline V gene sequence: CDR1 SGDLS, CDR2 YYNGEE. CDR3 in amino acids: CASSPGGRTVETQYF. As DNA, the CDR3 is TGTGCCAGCAGCCCCGGGGGGAGGACTGTGGAGACCCAGTACTTC.

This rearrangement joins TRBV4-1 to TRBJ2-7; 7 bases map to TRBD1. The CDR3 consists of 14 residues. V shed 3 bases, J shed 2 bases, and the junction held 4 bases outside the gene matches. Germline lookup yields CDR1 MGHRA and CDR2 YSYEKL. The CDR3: CASSHPGTAYEQYF. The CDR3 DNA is TGCGCCAGCAGCCACCCCGGGACAGCCTACGAGCAGTACTTC.

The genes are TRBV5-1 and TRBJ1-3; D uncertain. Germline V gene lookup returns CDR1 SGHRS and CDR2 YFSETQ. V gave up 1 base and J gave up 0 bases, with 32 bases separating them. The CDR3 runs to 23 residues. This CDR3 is CASSLKSTPLPLVSWVSGNTIYF. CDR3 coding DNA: TGCGCCAGCAGCTTGAAGTCCACTCCACTACCTCTTGTGAGTTGGGTCTCTGGAAACACCATATATTTT.